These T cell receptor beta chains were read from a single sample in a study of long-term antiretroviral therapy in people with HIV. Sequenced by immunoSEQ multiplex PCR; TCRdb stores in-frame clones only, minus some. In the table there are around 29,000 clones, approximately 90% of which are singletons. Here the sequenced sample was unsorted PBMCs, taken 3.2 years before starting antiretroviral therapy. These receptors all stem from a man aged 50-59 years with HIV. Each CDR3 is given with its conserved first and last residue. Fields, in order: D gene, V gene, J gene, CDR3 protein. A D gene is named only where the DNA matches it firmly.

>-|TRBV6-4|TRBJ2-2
CASSGTSEAGELFF
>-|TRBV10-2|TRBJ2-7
CASSDRVYEQYF
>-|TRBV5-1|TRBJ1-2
CASSLDGRLYGYTF
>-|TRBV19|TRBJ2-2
CASSALRDSNTGELFF
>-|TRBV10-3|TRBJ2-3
CAIRPMIMASTDTQYF
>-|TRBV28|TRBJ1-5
CASSLYYGSFNQPQHF
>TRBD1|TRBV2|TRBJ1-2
CASRGQGGGYTF
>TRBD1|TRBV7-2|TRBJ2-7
CASSPTRQGVSYEQYF
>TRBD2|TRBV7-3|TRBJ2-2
CASSPTAGGPSPGELFF
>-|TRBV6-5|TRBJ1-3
CASSPDLSGNTIYF
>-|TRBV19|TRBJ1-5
CASSSTYQPQHF
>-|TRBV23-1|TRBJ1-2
CASSHRLEGYTF
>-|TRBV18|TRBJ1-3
CASSASERNTIYF
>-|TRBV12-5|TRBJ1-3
CASGLVRLQGSSGNTIYF
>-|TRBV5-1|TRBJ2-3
CASSLVPDYTPDTQYF
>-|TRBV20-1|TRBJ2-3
CSARRDTQYF
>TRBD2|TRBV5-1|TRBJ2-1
CASSFPSGGSYNEQFF
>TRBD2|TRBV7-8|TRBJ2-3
CASPIAGGPPDTQYF
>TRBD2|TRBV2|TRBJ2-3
CASRRAGGPVTDTQYF
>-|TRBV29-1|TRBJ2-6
CSVGDGSSGANVLTF
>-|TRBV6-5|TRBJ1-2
CASSPSKRIHGYTF
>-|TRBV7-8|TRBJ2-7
CASSLVEGWTEQYF
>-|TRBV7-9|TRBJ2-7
CASRPKQGSGHEQYF
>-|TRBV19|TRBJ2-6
CASIARTGANVLTF
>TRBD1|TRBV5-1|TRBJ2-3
CASSLGDRGRPDTQYF
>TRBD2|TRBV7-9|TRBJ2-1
CASSSSGGKSRLGEQFF
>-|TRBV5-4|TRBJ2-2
CATRALGVRTGELFF
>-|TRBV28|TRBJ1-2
CASSPVGRLYGYTF
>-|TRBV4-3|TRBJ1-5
CASSQHRYNQPQHF
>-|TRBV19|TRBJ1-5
CASSRDIRHNQPQHF
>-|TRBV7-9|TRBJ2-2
CASVKPSGELFF
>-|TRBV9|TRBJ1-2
CASSWDDTGGYTF
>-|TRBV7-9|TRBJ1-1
CASSSGGAENTEAFF
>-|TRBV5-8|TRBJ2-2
CASSRQSLRVRELFF
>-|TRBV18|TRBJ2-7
CASSPSTGPGEQYF
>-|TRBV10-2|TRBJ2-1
CASSLAWFNDEQFF
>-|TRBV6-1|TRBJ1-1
CASSDPQGGGSEAFF
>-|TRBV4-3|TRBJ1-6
CASSQDGLNSPLHF
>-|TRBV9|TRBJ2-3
CASSVGVSRSYTDTQYF
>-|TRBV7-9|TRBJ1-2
CASSLTGPNYGYTF
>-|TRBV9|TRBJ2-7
CASSATTGGYYEQYF
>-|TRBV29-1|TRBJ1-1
CSVRKNTEAFF
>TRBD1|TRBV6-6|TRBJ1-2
CASSYPGQGQYGYTF
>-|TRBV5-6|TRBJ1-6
CASSLLGGEGYDSPLHF
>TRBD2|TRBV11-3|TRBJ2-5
CASSPGLAGETQYF
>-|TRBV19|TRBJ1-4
CASSIGVQATNEKLFF
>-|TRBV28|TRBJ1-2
CASTFGGAGGNYGYTF
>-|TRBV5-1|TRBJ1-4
CASRGQATNEKLFF
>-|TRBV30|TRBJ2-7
CAWSPLSRDEQYF
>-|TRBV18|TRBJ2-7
CASSLRGGYEQYF
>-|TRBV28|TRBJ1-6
CASSLGAYHRNSPLHF
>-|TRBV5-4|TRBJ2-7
CASSQKDRGGYEQYF
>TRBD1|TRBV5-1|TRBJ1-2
CASSSTTGTGSDYGYTF
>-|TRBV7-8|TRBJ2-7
CASSLVQASAYEQYF
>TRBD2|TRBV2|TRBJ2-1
CARRAGGYYNEQFF
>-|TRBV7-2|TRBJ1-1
CASSLFRGTEAFF
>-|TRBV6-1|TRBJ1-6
CASSEDYNSPLHF
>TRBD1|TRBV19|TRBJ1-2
CASSITAGGHYGYTF
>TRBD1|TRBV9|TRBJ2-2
CASSARTGFAGELFF
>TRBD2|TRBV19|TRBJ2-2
CASSILAGGPDTGELFF